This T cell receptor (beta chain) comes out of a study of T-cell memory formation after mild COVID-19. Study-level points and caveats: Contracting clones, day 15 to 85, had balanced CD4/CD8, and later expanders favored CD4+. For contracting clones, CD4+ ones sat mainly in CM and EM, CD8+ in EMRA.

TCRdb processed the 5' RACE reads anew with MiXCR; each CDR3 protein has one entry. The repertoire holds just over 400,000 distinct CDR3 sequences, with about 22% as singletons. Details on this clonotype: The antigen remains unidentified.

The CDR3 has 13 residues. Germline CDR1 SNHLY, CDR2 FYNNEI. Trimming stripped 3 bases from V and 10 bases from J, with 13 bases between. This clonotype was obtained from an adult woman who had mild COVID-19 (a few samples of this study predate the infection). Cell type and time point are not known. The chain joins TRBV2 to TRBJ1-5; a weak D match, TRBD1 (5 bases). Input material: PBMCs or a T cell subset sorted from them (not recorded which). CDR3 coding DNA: TGTGCCAGCAGTGACCCAGTGGGGCGACCCCAGCATTTT. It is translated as CASSDPVGRPQHF.